This T cell receptor beta chain was obtained from a study of metastatic and nonmetastatic thyroid tumors. Study-wide background: The comparison covered peripheral blood and tumor or nodule tissue in malignant and benign thyroid patients.

Per the original methods: In papillary thyroid cancer, a distant-metastasis classifier was built using CDR3 differences across clinicopathological groups. TCRdb re-clonotyped the PCR reads through MiXCR. TCRdb's processing, not the authors' own work, is the source of the V and J calls. The table lists just under 45,000 clones, about 3.3% of them singletons. This clone has ten or more counts. Its specificity is unknown. All patients reached thyroid surgery having received no treatment beforehand. Germline V gives CDR1 SGDLS, CDR2 YYNGEE. Trimming pared 3 bases from V and 5 bases from J, leaving 17 bases between. This CDR3 spans 15 amino acids. Study findings and constraints: Patients with malignant thyroid tumors reportedly had significantly higher TCR beta diversity than those with benign nodules, in blood and tumor.

The V gene is TRBV9, the J gene TRBJ1-1, with D possibly being TRBD1 (6 bases). The receptor was isolated from a female donor with papillary thyroid cancer or a benign thyroid nodule (not recorded which). Some clones in this sample may be carry-over from other donors' samples. The material sequenced was blood. The CDR3 here is CASSASGGGLTEAFF. CDR3 nucleotide sequence: TGTGCCAGCAGCGCCTCGGGAGGGGGGCTTACTGAAGCTTTCTTT.